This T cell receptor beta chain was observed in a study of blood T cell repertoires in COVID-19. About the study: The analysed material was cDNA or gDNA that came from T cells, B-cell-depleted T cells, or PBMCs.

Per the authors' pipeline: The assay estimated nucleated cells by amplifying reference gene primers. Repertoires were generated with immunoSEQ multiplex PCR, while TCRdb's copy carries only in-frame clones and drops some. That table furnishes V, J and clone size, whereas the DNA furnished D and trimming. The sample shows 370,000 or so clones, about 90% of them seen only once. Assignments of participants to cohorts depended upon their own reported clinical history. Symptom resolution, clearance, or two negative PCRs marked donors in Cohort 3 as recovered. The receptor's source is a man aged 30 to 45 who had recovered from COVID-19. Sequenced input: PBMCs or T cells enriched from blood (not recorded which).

In DNA form, the CDR3 reads TGTGCCAGCAGCGTGAATTCACTTGTCGACACCATATATTTT. Its protein is CASSVNSLVDTIYF. This chain connects TRBV5-4 to TRBJ1-3; no reliable D call. The germline V gene has CDR1 SGHNT and CDR2 YYREEE (reference sequence). This CDR3 comprises 14 residues. The ends were cut back, 4 bases at V and 8 bases at J, with 16 bases in the middle. The complete variable domain, with remaining parts taken from reference TRBV5-4 and TRBJ1-3, reads ETGVTQSPTHLIKTRGQQVTLRCSSQSGHNTVSWYQQALGQGPQFIFQYYREEENGRGNFPPRFSGLQFPNYSSELNVNALELDDSALYLCASSVNSLVDTIYFGEGSWLTVV.